Described below is a single T cell receptor (beta chain) sequence and its context. This clone was seen only a few times. There is no known antigen for this receptor. Base qualities were left out, and no much larger clone turns up one base away. Sample time point, as interpreted from the label and publication: around 29 days on oral tofacitinib. The sample's treatment or condition label is to be understood as: oral pan-JAK inhibitor, 5-10 mg twice daily. Lesional scalp punch biopsies and peripheral blood were obtained from alopecia areata patients. PBMCs were isolated by density centrifugation and stained for CD3, CD4 and CD8, and CD4+ and CD8+ T cells were sorted on a FACSAria. This record comes from a study of CD8+ T cells in alopecia areata (dated 2018 in TCRdb). In terms of the full investigation: The treated patients took part in an open-label pilot trial in which moderate-to-severe alopecia areata was treated with oral tofacitinib at 5 to 10 mg twice daily. Tofacitinib was given for 6 to 18 months, followed by 6 months of follow-up off drug to assess delayed response and recurrence. For the treated patients, the SALT score, which quantifies what percentage of scalp surface area is affected, served as the measure of disease severity. High-throughput TCRbeta sequencing was used to examine T cell clonal expansion in alopecia areata in both the C3H/HeJ mouse model and human patients. Human TCRbeta sequencing covered scalp tissue and sorted CD4+ and CD8+ peripheral blood T cells from patchy and totalis/universalis alopecia areata patients and healthy controls. Biopsies were taken from tofacitinib-treated patients at baseline and again at 4 and 24 weeks into treatment, and several of those patients also had a later scalp biopsy. Scalp clonality was compared across normal scalp (n=4), patchy alopecia areata scalp (n=8), and alopecia totalis/universalis scalp (n=8). The RNA source kit depended on sample type: the PAXgene miRNA kit for fixed scalp, the miRNeasy kit for PBMCs, and the RNeasy kit for mouse skin. immunoSEQ multiplex PCR using 35 Vbeta forward primers and 13 Jbeta reverse primers was used to amplify TCRbeta CDR3 regions. Beyond this particular receptor, the publication reports: Unlike mouse skin, which is dominated by gammadelta T cells, normal human skin has resident alphabeta T cells that are also sequenced, and this complicates analysis of the scalp TCR repertoire. Compared with normal scalp, lesional scalp, particularly in alopecia totalis/universalis, had higher clonality and more expanded CD8+ clones, which suggests antigenic drive. Many expanded lesional clones persisted in scalp and blood during tofacitinib treatment, which may partly explain relapse after stopping treatment. Scalp clonality and the number of expanded CD8+ clones among the top 100 scalp clones were significantly decreased by tofacitinib. Shared TCR sequences between patients were less evident than in mice, which may be partly attributable to HLA diversity in the patient population. Because the treated cohort was small and had just a single nonresponder, larger studies are needed to establish links between baseline CD8+ expansion and response.

Libraries were made using the immunoSEQ multiplex PCR assay. RNA was extracted from all samples and reverse transcribed into cDNA as template for TCR sequencing. SuperScript III was used to make first-strand cDNA, primed with a 2:1 mix of oligo-dT and random hexamers. A synthetic immune receptor repertoire was used to gauge amplification bias, and whatever bias remained was removed computationally. Per the original workflow: Raw reads were preprocessed to remove errors, and CDR3 was defined by IMGT conventions from the conserved cysteine to phenylalanine. Clonality was computed as 1 minus the Shannon entropy, with the entropy normalized by log2 of the number of productive unique TCRs. Scalp TCRbeta sequences were cross-referenced with sorted blood CD4 and CD8 repertoires so that the CD4 or CD8 identity of scalp clones could be inferred. In its TCRdb copy, this immuneACCESS table keeps in-frame sequences only and misses some clones. Where compared with another copy, unresolved V genes explain less than half of these, and the others have no known cause. The V and J calls and clone size were taken over from that table, and D and trimming were inferred from the DNA. Here the sample has roughly 120,000 clones; more than 40% occur a single time. Roughly 0.5% of the sample lies in the top ten.

V and J are truncated by 4 bases and 1 base respectively, leaving an intervening sequence of 10 bases. The CDR3, from cysteine to phenylalanine, totals 13 residues. Only CDR3 DNA is held: 39 bases, read in frame from base 1. Per the germline V gene, SQVTM is the CDR1 and ANQGSEA is the CDR2. The material sequenced was CD4+ T cells sorted from blood, taken at week 4, from a patient treated with tofacitinib. The chain is encoded by TRBV29-1 joined to TRBJ1-1; there is no confident call for the D gene. This sequence was found in a human donor with alopecia areata. The base sequence is TGCAGCGTTGGAATAGGTGGGAACACTGAAGCTTTCTTT. This yields the protein CSVGIGGNTEAFF.